This T cell receptor beta chain was captured in a study of Ad26.COV2.S vaccination and SARS-CoV-2 variants. Overall study context: Ad26.COV2.S given intramuscularly, once or twice 56 days apart. Overall study findings and caveats: The analyses of TCR breadth and depth may have understated the size of total T cell responses. Reports say spike-specific CD8+ and CD4+ T cell responses covered substantial breadth after vaccination.

Treatment defined: over 15 received Ad26.COV2.S at low or high dose, single or two shots; about 5 received placebo; per-sample allocation not given. Samples came from day 63 after the first vaccine or placebo injection. Points on this clone: The antigen is not known.

Only in-frame clones appear in the TCRdb table, and some are missing; sequencing was by immunoSEQ multiplex PCR. This sample has 350,000 to 450,000 clones, with 85% found just once. This CDR3 has 12 amino acids. Germline loops: CDR1 SNHLY, CDR2 FYNNEI. The V end lost 6 bases, the J end lost 12 bases, and 17 bases lay between the germline ends. The source of this sequence is a person between 18 and 65 years old who received the Ad26.COV2.S COVID-19 vaccine or a placebo. The sequenced sample was peripheral blood, obtained in a trial of Ad26.COV2.S vaccine versus placebo. The rearrangement links TRBV2 to TRBJ1-1; D is possibly TRBD1 (5 bases). CDR3 in amino acids: CASSWDGPGSFF. DNA for the CDR3: TGTGCCAGCAGCTGGGACGGACCCGGGTCTTTCTTT.